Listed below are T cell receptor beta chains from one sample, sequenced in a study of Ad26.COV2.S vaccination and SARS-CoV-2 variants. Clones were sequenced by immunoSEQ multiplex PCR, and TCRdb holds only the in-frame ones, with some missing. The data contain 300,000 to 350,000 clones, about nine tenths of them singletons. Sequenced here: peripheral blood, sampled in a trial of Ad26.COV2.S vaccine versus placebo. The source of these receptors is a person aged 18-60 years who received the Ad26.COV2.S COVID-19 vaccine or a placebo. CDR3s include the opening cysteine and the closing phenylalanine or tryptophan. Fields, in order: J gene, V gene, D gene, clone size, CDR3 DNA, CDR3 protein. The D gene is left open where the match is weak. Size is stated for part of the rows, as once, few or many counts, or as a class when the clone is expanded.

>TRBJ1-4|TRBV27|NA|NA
TGTGCCAGCAGGCGCGGGGGGCGAACTAATGAAAAACTGTTTTTT
CASRRGGRTNEKLFF
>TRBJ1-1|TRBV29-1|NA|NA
TGCAGCGTTGGAGCGGGATTGACGGGGGCGGCTTTCTTT
CSVGAGLTGAAFF
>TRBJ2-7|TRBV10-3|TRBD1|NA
TGTGCCATCAGCCGGACAGGGCCAATGCCCTACGAGCAGTACTTC
CAISRTGPMPYEQYF
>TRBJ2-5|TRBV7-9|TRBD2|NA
TGTGCCAGCAGCTTAGGGCGGGGGGGCCGTCAAGAGACCCAGTACTTC
CASSLGRGGRQETQYF
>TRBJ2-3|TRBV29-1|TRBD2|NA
TGCAGCGGACTAGCGGGGTCGTATTTGGATACGCAGTATTTT
CSGLAGSYLDTQYF
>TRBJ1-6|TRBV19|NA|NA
TGTGCCAGTAGTATACGGGAAGTGAATTCACCCCTCCACTTT
CASSIREVNSPLHF
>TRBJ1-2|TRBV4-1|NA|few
TGCGCCAGCAGCCGAGGACACTCCGAAGACTATGGCTACACCTTC
CASSRGHSEDYGYTF
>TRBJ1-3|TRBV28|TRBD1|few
TGTGCCAGCAGTGGGACAGGGTTGGGTGGAAACACCATATATTTT
CASSGTGLGGNTIYF
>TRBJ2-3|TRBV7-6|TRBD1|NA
TGTGCCAGCAGCTCCGGGACAGGCACAGATACGCAGTATTTT
CASSSGTGTDTQYF
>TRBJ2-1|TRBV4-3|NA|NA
TGCGCCAGCAGCCAAAGGATGAGCTCCTACAATGAGCAGTTCTTC
CASSQRMSSYNEQFF
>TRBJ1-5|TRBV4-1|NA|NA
TGCGCCAGCAGCCAAGATCAGGGCTCCAATCAGCCCCAGCATTTT
CASSQDQGSNQPQHF
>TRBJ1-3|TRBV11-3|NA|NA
TGTGCCAGCAGCCCAGCGGGGACTGGAAACACCATATATTTT
CASSPAGTGNTIYF
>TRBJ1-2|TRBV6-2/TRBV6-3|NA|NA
TGTGCCAGCAGTCCCTTGGGCAGCTATGGCTACACCTTC
CASSPLGSYGYTF
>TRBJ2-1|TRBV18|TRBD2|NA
TGTGCCAGCTCACCACCGTCATCGGGGGGGGCCCACAATGAGCAGTTCTTC
CASSPPSSGGAHNEQFF
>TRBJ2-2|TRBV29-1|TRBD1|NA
TGCAGCGTTAGGACAGGGGTCTTCTCCGGGGAGCTGTTTTTT
CSVRTGVFSGELFF
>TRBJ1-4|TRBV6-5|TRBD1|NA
TGTGCCAGCACTCCGGGACAGGGATTTGGGGAAAAACTGTTTTTT
CASTPGQGFGEKLFF